This T cell receptor beta chain was sequenced during a study of cytomegalovirus exposure and HLA in healthy donors. General study findings and limits: Associated with cytomegalovirus, according to the listing, were 164 TCR beta chains. Specific recognition of CMV antigens was confirmed in vitro for three chains (all CMV-associated).

This clone was picked up one time. What it binds is not known. Researchers ran the PCR with 60 Vbeta and 13 Jbeta primers. Data came from immunoSEQ multiplex PCR; TCRdb stores just in-frame clones and leaves some out. The sample lists 130,000 to 150,000 clones, roughly four fifths occurring once. This receptor was obtained from a man aged 35 to 55 in good health and CMV-seropositive. Material for sequencing was PBMCs.

The CDR3 bases are TGTGCCAGCAGCCTTAGGCCTAGGGGGCCGAGCACTGAAGCTTTCTTT. Translated: CASSLRPRGPSTEAFF. V gene TRBV5-8 combines with J gene TRBJ1-1; TRBD1 agrees at 7 bases. Germline CDR1 and CDR2: SGHTS and YDEGEE. The trim removed 4 bases at V and 4 bases at J, leaving 13 bases unmatched. CDR3 size: 16 residues. Full variable domain (rest looked up from reference TRBV5-8 and TRBJ1-1): EAGVTQSPTHLIKTRGQQATLRCSPISGHTSVYWYQQALGLGLQFLLWYDEGEERNRGNFPPRFSGRQFPNYSSELNVNALELEDSALYLCASSLRPRGPSTEAFFGQGTRLTVV.